Listed below are T cell receptor beta chains from one sample, sequenced in a study of CD8+ T cells in alopecia areata. Data came from immunoSEQ multiplex PCR; TCRdb stores just in-frame clones and leaves some out. The sample has about 180,000 clones, less than 70% seen once. This material consisted of CD8+ T cells sorted from blood, taken at week 24, from a patient treated with tofacitinib. The origin of the receptors is a human donor with alopecia areata. The CDR3 runs from the conserved cysteine through the conserved F or W. A D gene is named only where the DNA matches it firmly. Only some rows state a clone size, as once, few, many or a class for expanded clones.

d_call: .; clone_size: .; j_call: TRBJ1-1; v_call: TRBV29-1; cdr3_aa: CSFITGSTEAFF; cdr3_nt: TGCAGCTTTATTACAGGGTCCACTGAAGCTTTCTTT
d_call: .; clone_size: few; j_call: TRBJ1-5; v_call: TRBV6-6; cdr3_aa: CASRSGYDQPQHF; cdr3_nt: TGTGCCAGCCGATCAGGGTACGATCAGCCCCAGCATTTT
d_call: TRBD2; clone_size: few; j_call: TRBJ2-3; v_call: TRBV10-3; cdr3_aa: CASSKRTSGGLTDTQYF; cdr3_nt: TGTGCCAGCAGTAAAAGGACTAGCGGGGGTCTCACAGATACGCAGTATTTT
d_call: .; clone_size: .; j_call: TRBJ2-3; v_call: TRBV7-8; cdr3_aa: CAIRGHSTDTQYF; cdr3_nt: TGTGCCATCCGGGGGCATAGCACAGATACGCAGTATTTT
d_call: TRBD1; clone_size: few; j_call: TRBJ1-5; v_call: TRBV5-6; cdr3_aa: CASSLGGDRVYSNQPQHF; cdr3_nt: TGTGCCAGCAGCTTGGGGGGTGACAGGGTTTATAGCAATCAGCCCCAGCATTTT
d_call: TRBD1; clone_size: .; j_call: TRBJ2-1; v_call: TRBV5-6; cdr3_aa: CASGLGQGGNEQFF; cdr3_nt: TGTGCCAGCGGCCTGGGACAGGGGGGGAATGAGCAGTTCTTC
d_call: .; clone_size: few; j_call: TRBJ2-7; v_call: TRBV2; cdr3_aa: CASSEAGGLDYEQYF; cdr3_nt: TGTGCCAGCAGTGAAGCGGGGGGTCTTGACTACGAGCAGTACTTC
d_call: .; clone_size: .; j_call: TRBJ2-7; v_call: TRBV29-1; cdr3_aa: CSVRDSGSYEQYF; cdr3_nt: TGCAGCGTCCGGGACTCCGGCTCCTACGAGCAGTACTTC
d_call: .; clone_size: .; j_call: TRBJ2-7; v_call: TRBV2; cdr3_aa: CASSPNTYEQYF; cdr3_nt: TGTGCCAGCAGTCCCAACACCTACGAGCAGTACTTC
d_call: TRBD1; clone_size: .; j_call: TRBJ2-7; v_call: TRBV4-1; cdr3_aa: CASSLGQGGYEQYF; cdr3_nt: TGCGCCAGCAGCCTTGGACAGGGGGGATACGAGCAGTACTTC
d_call: .; clone_size: .; j_call: TRBJ1-1; v_call: TRBV4-3; cdr3_aa: CASSSRPGTEAFF; cdr3_nt: TGCGCCAGCAGCTCACGACCCGGGACTGAAGCTTTCTTT
d_call: TRBD1; clone_size: .; j_call: TRBJ2-2; v_call: TRBV18; cdr3_aa: CASSPSTTGAGELFF; cdr3_nt: TGTGCCAGCTCACCTTCCACCACAGGGGCCGGGGAGCTGTTTTTT
d_call: .; clone_size: few; j_call: TRBJ2-1; v_call: TRBV5-1; cdr3_aa: CASSLVGGPYNEQFF; cdr3_nt: TGCGCCAGCAGCTTGGTGGGGGGCCCCTACAATGAGCAGTTCTTC
d_call: TRBD1; clone_size: few; j_call: TRBJ2-1; v_call: TRBV2; cdr3_aa: CASRGQGRDNEQFF; cdr3_nt: TGTGCCAGCAGAGGACAGGGGAGAGACAATGAGCAGTTCTTC
d_call: .; clone_size: .; j_call: TRBJ2-5; v_call: TRBV9; cdr3_aa: CASSGVGAPLETQYF; cdr3_nt: TGTGCCAGCAGCGGAGTGGGGGCCCCCCTCGAGACCCAGTACTTC
d_call: TRBD1; clone_size: .; j_call: TRBJ1-2; v_call: TRBV27; cdr3_aa: CASSFKGSGGNYGYTF; cdr3_nt: TGTGCCAGCAGTTTTAAGGGGTCAGGGGGCAACTATGGCTACACCTTC
d_call: .; clone_size: .; j_call: TRBJ2-7; v_call: TRBV7-6; cdr3_aa: CASSPSYEQYF; cdr3_nt: TGTGCCAGCAGCCCCTCCTACGAGCAGTACTTC
d_call: .; clone_size: .; j_call: TRBJ2-7; v_call: TRBV5-1; cdr3_aa: CASSLRPGETRQYEQYF; cdr3_nt: TGCGCCAGCAGCCTACGCCCCGGGGAAACTCGACAATACGAGCAGTACTTC
d_call: .; clone_size: .; j_call: TRBJ1-1; v_call: TRBV30; cdr3_aa: CAWSATRNTEAFF; cdr3_nt: TGTGCCTGGAGTGCCACAAGGAACACTGAAGCTTTCTTT
d_call: TRBD2; clone_size: .; j_call: TRBJ2-1; v_call: TRBV2; cdr3_aa: CATRASGGANEQFF; cdr3_nt: TGTGCCACCCGGGCTAGCGGGGGGGCCAATGAGCAGTTCTTC
d_call: .; clone_size: .; j_call: TRBJ2-2; v_call: TRBV4-3; cdr3_aa: CASSQGSSSNTGELFF; cdr3_nt: TGCGCCAGCAGCCAAGGTTCGTCTAGCAACACCGGGGAGCTGTTTTTT
d_call: TRBD2; clone_size: few; j_call: TRBJ2-5; v_call: TRBV29-1; cdr3_aa: CSVEFGGAGETQYF; cdr3_nt: TGCAGCGTTGAATTCGGGGGGGCCGGGGAGACCCAGTACTTC
d_call: .; clone_size: .; j_call: TRBJ2-7; v_call: TRBV4-3; cdr3_aa: CASSQDLFRSYEQYF; cdr3_nt: TGCGCCAGCAGCCAAGATTTGTTTCGCTCCTACGAGCAGTACTTC